The rows below give T cell receptor beta chains drawn from one sample of a study of blood T cell repertoires in COVID-19. Sequenced by immunoSEQ multiplex PCR; TCRdb stores in-frame clones only, minus some. Of 55,000 to 65,000 clones in the sample, just over 85% were seen once. The sample consisted of peripheral blood. Every receptor here comes from a man aged 55 to 70 with acute or convalescent COVID-19. Both conserved end residues are part of each CDR3. Each record gives: clone size, J gene, D gene, V gene, CDR3 protein, CDR3 DNA. D genes are given only for firm matches. Only part of the rows carry a size: once, few, many, or a class if the clone is expanded.

>NA|TRBJ2-3|NA|TRBV9
CASSESRGDTDTQYF
TGTGCCAGCAGCGAGTCTCGGGGAGACACAGATACGCAGTATTTT
>NA|TRBJ2-7|NA|TRBV20-1
CSARAYEQYF
TGCAGTGCTAGAGCTTACGAGCAGTACTTC
>NA|TRBJ2-1|NA|TRBV6-5
CASSYGGAGNEQFF
TGTGCCAGCAGTTACGGGGGGGCAGGCAATGAGCAGTTCTTC
>NA|TRBJ2-1|NA|TRBV2
CASSEPRSPMEFF
TGTGCCAGCAGTGAGCCCCGATCACCTATGGAGTTCTTC
>once|TRBJ2-2|TRBD1|TRBV28
CASSLTGGTGELFF
TGTGCCAGCAGTCTGACAGGGGGTACCGGGGAGCTGTTTTTT
>NA|TRBJ1-2|NA|TRBV12-5
CASGLVLTGLIPNYGYTF
TGTGCTAGTGGTTTGGTACTCACAGGGTTGATTCCTAACTATGGCTACACCTTC
>few|TRBJ1-4|NA|TRBV11-2
CASSLGRGRPGEKLFF
TGTGCCAGCAGCTTAGGGAGGGGCAGACCTGGGGAAAAACTGTTTTTT
>NA|TRBJ2-7|TRBD1|TRBV7-3
CASSLTRTGGEQYF
TGTGCCAGCAGCTTAACTCGGACAGGGGGCGAGCAGTACTTC
>NA|TRBJ1-2|NA|TRBV6-6
CASSDSNYGYTF
TGTGCCAGCAGTGACAGTAACTATGGCTACACCTTC
>NA|TRBJ1-5|NA|TRBV27
CASSSYDRLNQPQHF
TGTGCCAGCAGTTCCTACGACAGGCTCAATCAGCCCCAGCATTTT
>NA|TRBJ2-2|TRBD2|TRBV7-9
CASSHRLAGRSTGELFF
TGTGCCAGCAGCCACCGACTAGCGGGAAGGAGCACCGGGGAGCTGTTTTTT
>NA|TRBJ2-4|TRBD1|TRBV11-2
CASSLGQGVQYF
TGTGCCAGCAGCTTGGGACAGGGGGTTCAGTACTTC
>NA|TRBJ2-5|NA|TRBV11-2
CASRRTETQYF
TGTGCCAGCAGGCGAACAGAGACCCAGTACTTC
>NA|TRBJ2-2|NA|TRBV10-3
CAISGEGVNTGELFF
TGTGCCATCAGTGGGGAGGGGGTGAACACCGGGGAGCTGTTTTTT
>NA|TRBJ2-3|NA|TRBV2
CASSLQADTQYF
TGTGCCAGCAGTCTCCAGGCAGATACGCAGTATTTT
>NA|TRBJ1-3|NA|TRBV15
CATSKTVTGNTIYF
TGTGCCACCAGCAAGACAGTTACTGGAAACACCATATATTTT
>NA|TRBJ2-5|NA|TRBV29-1
CSVAVYQETQYF
TGCAGCGTTGCGGTATACCAAGAGACCCAGTACTTC
>NA|TRBJ1-1|NA|TRBV3-1/TRBV3-2
CASSQDWGGASLNTEAFF
TGTGCCAGCAGCCAAGATTGGGGGGGCGCCAGCTTGAACACTGAAGCTTTCTTT
>NA|TRBJ2-1|NA|TRBV27
CASSLSTLHRLKTHNEQFF
TGTGCCAGCAGTTTATCTACCCTCCACCGGCTTAAGACTCACAATGAGCAGTTCTTC
>NA|TRBJ1-5|NA|TRBV19
CASTQGTSAQPQHF
TGTGCCAGTACCCAGGGGACCTCAGCTCAGCCCCAGCATTTT
>NA|TRBJ1-4|NA|TRBV19
CASSKIQVLNEKLFF
TGTGCCAGTAGCAAAATACAGGTCTTGAATGAAAAACTGTTTTTT
>NA|TRBJ2-7|TRBD1|TRBV3-1/TRBV3-2
CASSQEPWTGPYEQYF
TGTGCCAGCAGCCAAGAGCCCTGGACAGGGCCCTACGAGCAGTACTTC
>NA|TRBJ1-3|NA|TRBV28
CASVDSFSGNTIYF
TGTGCCAGCGTAGACAGTTTCTCTGGAAACACCATATATTTT
>NA|TRBJ1-1|NA|TRBV5-6
CASSLGQVRRTEAFF
TGTGCCAGCAGCTTGGGGCAGGTAAGAAGGACTGAAGCTTTCTTT
>NA|TRBJ1-2|NA|TRBV4-2
CASSQVGAAGGGMDGYTF
TGTGCCAGCAGCCAAGTCGGCGCAGCGGGCGGCGGGATGGATGGCTACACCTTC
>once|TRBJ2-1|TRBD2|TRBV5-1
CASSPWTSGRDAEQFF
TGCGCCAGCAGCCCATGGACTAGCGGGAGGGACGCCGAGCAGTTCTTC
>NA|TRBJ2-7|NA|TRBV7-8
CASSRGVRSPSYEQYF
TGTGCCAGCAGCCGAGGAGTGAGGAGCCCCTCCTACGAGCAGTACTTC
>NA|TRBJ1-1|TRBD1|TRBV3-1/TRBV3-2
CATANTGDTEAFF
TGTGCTACCGCGAACACAGGGGACACTGAAGCTTTCTTT
>NA|TRBJ1-2|TRBD1|TRBV19
CASRIQTGPLYGYTF
TGTGCCAGTAGGATACAGACAGGGCCCCTCTATGGCTACACCTTC
>few|TRBJ1-1|NA|TRBV19
CASSSQGPHTEAFF
TGTGCCAGTAGCTCACAGGGTCCGCACACTGAAGCTTTCTTT
>once|TRBJ1-2|NA|TRBV5-4
CASSLGGAGGYTF
TGTGCCAGCAGCTTGGGGGGAGCGGGCGGCTACACCTTC
>once|TRBJ2-3|TRBD2|TRBV15
CATSRTSGRTIDTQYF
TGTGCCACCAGCAGGACTAGCGGGAGGACAATAGATACGCAGTATTTT
>NA|TRBJ2-5|TRBD2|TRBV2
CASSEGGRARETQYF
TGTGCCAGCAGTGAGGGCGGGAGGGCCCGGGAGACCCAGTACTTC
>few|TRBJ2-3|NA|TRBV5-1
CASSLGLDASTDTQYF
TGCGCCAGCAGCTTGGGACTAGACGCCTCGACAGATACGCAGTATTTT
>few|TRBJ2-6|TRBD1|TRBV30
CAWSPGQGALPPTSGANVLTF
TGTGCCTGGAGTCCCGGACAGGGCGCGCTTCCCCCGACCTCTGGGGCCAACGTCCTGACTTTC
>NA|TRBJ2-1|NA|TRBV9
CASSVDQGFYNEQFF
TGTGCCAGCAGCGTAGATCAGGGGTTCTACAATGAGCAGTTCTTC
>NA|TRBJ2-1|TRBD2|TRBV7-3
CASSSVAGVGNEQFF
TGTGCCAGCAGCTCCGTAGCGGGAGTGGGGAATGAGCAGTTCTTC
>NA|TRBJ1-2|NA|TRBV29-1
CSVQQGYGYTF
TGCAGCGTTCAACAGGGCTATGGCTACACCTTC
>NA|TRBJ1-1|NA|TRBV3-1/TRBV3-2
CASSSPMDTPNTEAFF
TGTGCCAGCAGCAGCCCCATGGACACCCCGAACACTGAAGCTTTCTTT
>few|TRBJ1-4|TRBD1|TRBV28
CASSLYTWDRNEKLFF
TGTGCCAGCAGTTTATATACCTGGGACAGGAATGAAAAACTGTTTTTT